Each of the 23 T cell receptor beta chains below was sequenced from the same sample in a study of T cell responses to AZD1222 COVID-19 vaccine. The protocol was immunoSEQ multiplex PCR, while the TCRdb copy is restricted to in-frame clones and leaves out a portion. The repertoire holds roughly 77,000 clones, roughly nine tenths seen once, with around 7.1% in the top ten. The input for sequencing was peripheral blood, taken on day 0 of MenACWY control vaccination. Source of these receptors: an adult in good health.

Concerning this clone: Given the absence of the conserved phenylalanine or tryptophan at the CDR3 end, a read error is likely. No DNA is shown, since the ends of the CDR3 on it are uncertain; the CDR3 is the one TCRdb lists. The chain employs TRBV20-1 and TRBJ1-2. The CDR3 is 9 amino acids in total, end residues counted. Germline assignment: CDR1 DFQATT and CDR2 SNEGSKA (reference sequence). The CDR3 loop is CSARDEVPV.

This chain links TRBV6-5 with TRBJ1-3; D is ambiguous. The CDR3 has 14 amino acids. In germline, CDR1 is MNHEY, CDR2 SVGAGI. Between the trimmed V and J ends, which lost 7 bases and 0 bases, there was a span of 10 bases. CDR3 region: CASMGPTSGNTIYF. In DNA, the CDR3 is TGTGCCAGCATGGGCCCGACCTCTGGAAACACCATATATTTT.

The chain couples TRBV24-1 to TRBJ2-1, with TRBD2 matching 13 bases. This CDR3 contains 17 residues. The V and J ends lost 5 bases and 7 bases, in that order; junction bases with no gene match: 10. The germline CDR1 and CDR2 sequences are KGHDR and SFDVKD. The CDR3 region is CATSGGRLAGGLNEQFF. The CDR3 DNA follows: TGTGCCACCAGTGGGGGGAGACTAGCGGGAGGTCTGAATGAGCAGTTCTTC.

This clone was recorded only once. Its ends do not fully match the called genes, so a read error is possible. V gene TRBV12-3 or TRBV12-4 combines with J gene TRBJ2-3; D might be TRBD2 (6 bases). The CDR3 is 12 residues long. This CDR3 is CASRLAADTQYF. The DNA for the CDR3 is TGTGCCAGCAGATTAGCGGCAGATACGCAGTATTTT.

The DNA of the CDR3 is TGTGCCAGCAGCCTAAGGACAGGGATGATGAACACTGAAGCTTTCTTT. Its translation is CASSLRTGMMNTEAFF. The chain carries TRBV3-1 (or the pseudogene TRBV3-2) and TRBJ1-1; 8 nucleotides agree with TRBD1. V lost 4 bases, J lost 0 bases, and 7 bases stayed unmatched. This CDR3 is 16 amino acids long. CDR1 and CDR2 from the germline V gene are LGHDT and YNNKEL (reference sequence).

Remarks on this clone: The sample carries other DNA sequences with the same CDR3. V is TRBV2 and J is TRBJ1-3; D is undetermined. Germline CDR1 SNHLY, CDR2 FYNNEI. The ends were cut back, 4 bases at V and 0 bases at J, with 10 bases in the middle. The CDR3 has 15 residues. CDR3 coding DNA: TGTGCCAGCAGTGGGACGGGGAGCTCTGGAAACACCATATATTTT. This encodes CASSGTGSSGNTIYF.

V is TRBV2 and J is TRBJ2-7; weak D call: TRBD1 (5 bases). V lost 6 bases and J lost 3, with 18 bases in between. Germline V gene lookup returns CDR1 SNHLY and CDR2 FYNNEI. This CDR3 comprises 15 residues. CDR3 DNA sequence: TGTGCCAGCAGGATTATCGGGCAGGGTCACTACGAGCAGTACTTC. It encodes CASRIIGQGHYEQYF. The full variable domain, completed using reference TRBV2 and TRBJ2-7, is EPEVTQTPSHQVTQMGQEVILRCVPISNHLYFYWYRQILGQKVEFLVSFYNNEISEKSEIFDDQFSVERPDGSNFTLKIRSTKLEDSAMYFCASRIIGQGHYEQYFGPGTRLTVT.

The rearrangement links TRBV10-3 to TRBJ1-6, with a weak D call TRBD1 (5 bases). Germline CDR1 and CDR2: ENHRY and SYGVKD. Trimming stripped 1 base from V and 9 bases from J, with 13 bases between. The CDR3 covers 15 residues. This CDR3 reads CAISELASQGSPLHF. The CDR3, as DNA: TGTGCCATCAGTGAGTTGGCCTCTCAGGGTTCACCCCTCCACTTT.

The rearrangement links TRBV21-1 to TRBJ1-2; the D call of TRBD1 is as the table states it, not checked on the DNA. TRBV21-1 represents a pseudogene. This CDR3 comprises 13 residues. This CDR3 is CASTRQGCYGYTF. The CDR3 DNA reads as TGTGCCAGCACAAGACAGGGTTGCTATGGCTACACCTTC.

The V gene is TRBV6-2 or TRBV6-3, the J gene TRBJ1-1; 7 nucleotides line up with TRBD1. The V and J ends lost 3 bases and 6 bases, in that order; junction bases with no gene match: 7. Germline V CDR1 and CDR2: MNHEY, SVGEGT. The CDR3 totals 14 residues. CDR3 protein: CASSYGQGDAEAFF. Written as DNA, the CDR3 is TGTGCCAGCAGTTATGGGCAGGGGGACGCTGAAGCTTTCTTT.

This chain links TRBV5-1 with TRBJ1-1; D ambiguous. Trimming left V 0 bases short and J 0 bases short, with 6 bases between. Germline V gene lookup returns CDR1 SGHRS and CDR2 YFSETQ. The CDR3 is 14 residues long. Written as DNA, the CDR3 is TGCGCCAGCAGCTTGGAGATTATGAACACTGAAGCTTTCTTT. Its protein is CASSLEIMNTEAFF.

The chain is built from TRBV11-1 and TRBJ2-7; no definite D call. CDR3 length equals 11 residues. Between the trimmed V and J ends, which lost 5 bases and 3 bases, there was a span of 5 bases. Germline V CDR1 and CDR2: SGHAT, FQDESV (reference sequence). The CDR3 DNA is TGTGCCAGCAGCGCCTACTACGAGCAGTACTTC. This encodes CASSAYYEQYF.

J is TRBJ2-2 and V is TRBV11-3; TRBD2 matches at 7 bases. V shed 1 base and J 6 bases; nucleotides not matched to a gene: 2. Germline CDR1 is SGHNT and CDR2 is YENEEA. The length of the CDR3 is 14 residues. CDR3 region: CASSLGGSAGELFF. The DNA for the CDR3 is TGTGCCAGCAGCTTAGGCGGGAGCGCCGGGGAGCTGTTTTTT.

The chain combines TRBV3-1 (or the pseudogene TRBV3-2) with TRBJ1-3; 9 nucleotides line up with TRBD1. The ends lost 10 bases at V and 4 bases at J; junction bases unmatched: 5. The CDR3 has 13 amino acids. CDR1 is LGHDT and CDR2 is YNNKEL in the germline V gene (reference sequence). In DNA form, the CDR3 reads TGTGCCATATCGGGACAGGGAGGAAACACCATATATTTT. As protein: CAISGQGGNTIYF.

The gene calls are TRBV27 and TRBJ2-3; D possibly corresponds to TRBD1 (5 bases). The length of the CDR3 is 15 residues. CDR1 MNHEY and CDR2 SMNVEV come from the germline V gene (reference sequence). Trimming cost V 5 bases and J 1 base, with 13 bases left between them. DNA of the CDR3: TGTGCCAGCAGTCCTATCCAGACAGGCACAGATACGCAGTATTTT. Translated: CASSPIQTGTDTQYF.

A few counts support this clone. The rearrangement joins TRBV19 to TRBJ1-1, with a tentative D call TRBD1 (5 bases). Germline CDR1 and CDR2: LNHDA and SQIVND (reference sequence). The CDR3 loop spans 16 amino acids. Trimming cost V 7 bases and J 1 base, with 19 bases left between them. CDR3 sequence reads: CASTTPGRTKNTEAFF. Here the CDR3 DNA reads TGTGCCAGTACAACGCCAGGGAGGACCAAGAACACTGAAGCTTTCTTT.

This clone is a singleton in its sample. This chain links TRBV15 with TRBJ2-6, with 7 bases matching TRBD1. Trimming cost V 3 bases and J 2 bases; bases outside gene matches: 4. Germline V gene sequence: CDR1 LNHNV, CDR2 YYDKDF (reference sequence). The CDR3 length is 16 residues. Here the CDR3 reads CATSREGQAGANVLTF. The CDR3 DNA sequence: TGTGCCACCAGCAGGGAAGGACAGGCTGGGGCCAACGTCCTGACTTTC.

This CDR3 is CASNDRGSGNTIYF. CDR3 coding DNA: TGTGCCAGTAATGACCGCGGCTCTGGAAACACCATATATTTT. The chain is built from TRBV19 and TRBJ1-3; D gene unclear. CDR1 and CDR2 (germline): LNHDA, SQIVND (reference sequence). CDR3 size: 14 residues. The V end was cut by 7 bases, the J end by 0 bases, with 10 bases between.

This chain connects TRBV7-2 to TRBJ2-3; 7 bases match TRBD1. V shed 0 bases, J shed 4 bases, and the junction held 13 bases outside the gene matches. Germline V gene sequence: CDR1 SGHTA, CDR2 FQGNSA. This CDR3 is 18 amino acids long. CDR3 sequence: CASSLAPGNRGYADTQYF. CDR3 DNA sequence: TGTGCCAGCAGCTTAGCCCCCGGTAACAGGGGATACGCAGATACGCAGTATTTT.

The chain is built from TRBV5-4 and TRBJ2-1; the match to TRBD2 covers 10 bases. The CDR3 length is 16 residues. J was trimmed by 0 bases and V by 4 bases; bases with no gene match: 4. Germline CDR1 and CDR2: SGHNT and YYREEE (reference sequence). The CDR3 spells CASSVAGGYSYNEQFF. DNA for the CDR3: TGTGCCAGCAGCGTAGCGGGGGGCTACTCCTACAATGAGCAGTTCTTC.

The J gene is TRBJ2-5, the V gene TRBV7-9; perhaps TRBD2 as D (6 bases). Germline-derived CDR1 and CDR2 are SEHNR and FQNEAQ (reference sequence). Trimming cost V 4 bases and J 5 bases, with 14 bases left between them. CDR3 length: 14 amino acids. The CDR3 sequence: CASSSGGAGETQYF. DNA of the CDR3: TGTGCCAGCAGCTCCGGAGGGGCCGGGGAGACCCAGTACTTC.

The chain carries TRBV28 and TRBJ2-3; 9 bases agree with TRBD1. CDR1 and CDR2 from the germline V gene are MDHEN and SYDVKM. The CDR3 has 15 amino acids. Losses at the gene ends were 5 bases for V and 4 bases for J; bases not matched to a gene: 7. The CDR3 reads CASSPRDRVPDTQYF. CDR3 DNA sequence: TGTGCCAGCAGTCCTCGGGACAGGGTCCCAGATACGCAGTATTTT.

The J gene is TRBJ1-5, the V gene TRBV7-2; 7 bases are a match to TRBD1. The CDR3 runs 14 residues. Germline lookup yields CDR1 SGHTA and CDR2 FQGNSA. The trim removed 5 bases at V and 4 bases at J, leaving 5 bases unmatched. CDR3 nucleotides: TGTGCCAGCAGCGAGCAACAGGGGAATCAGCCCCAGCATTTT. Translated, it gives CASSEQQGNQPQHF.